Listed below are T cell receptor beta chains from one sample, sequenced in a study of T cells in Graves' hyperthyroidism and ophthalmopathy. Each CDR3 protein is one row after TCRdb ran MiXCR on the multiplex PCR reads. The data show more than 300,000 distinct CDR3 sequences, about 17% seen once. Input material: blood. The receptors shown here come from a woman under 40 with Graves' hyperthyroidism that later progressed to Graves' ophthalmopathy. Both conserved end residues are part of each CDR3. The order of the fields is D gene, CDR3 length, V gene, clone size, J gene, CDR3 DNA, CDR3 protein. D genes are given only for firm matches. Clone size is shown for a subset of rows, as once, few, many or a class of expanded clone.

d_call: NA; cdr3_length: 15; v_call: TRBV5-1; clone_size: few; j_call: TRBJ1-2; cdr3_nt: TGCGCCAGCAGCTTGGATTTTGGGGCTTTATATGGCTACACCTTC; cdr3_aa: CASSLDFGALYGYTF
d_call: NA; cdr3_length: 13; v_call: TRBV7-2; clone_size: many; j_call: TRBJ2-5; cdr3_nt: TGTGCCAGCAGCCAAGGGGGACGAGAGACCCAGTACTTC; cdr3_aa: CASSQGGRETQYF
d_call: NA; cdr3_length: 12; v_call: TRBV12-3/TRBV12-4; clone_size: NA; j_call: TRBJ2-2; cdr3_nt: TGTGCCACCTCCGGGCAGGCCGGGGAGCTGTTTTTT; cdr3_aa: CATSGQAGELFF
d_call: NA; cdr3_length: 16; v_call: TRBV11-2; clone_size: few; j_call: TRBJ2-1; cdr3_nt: TGTGCCAGCAGCAACAAGATAGCTAGTGGGAGTGATGAGCAGTTCTTC; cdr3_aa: CASSNKIASGSDEQFF
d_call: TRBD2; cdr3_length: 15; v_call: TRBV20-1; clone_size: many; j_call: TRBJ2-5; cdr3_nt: TGCAGTGCTAGTCCGCTAGCGGGAGAGCAAGAGACCCAGTACTTC; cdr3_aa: CSASPLAGEQETQYF
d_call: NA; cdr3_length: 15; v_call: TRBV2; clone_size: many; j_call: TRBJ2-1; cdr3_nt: TGTGCCAGCAGGGACGATAGCTCTTGGGGGAATGAGCAGTTCTTC; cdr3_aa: CASRDDSSWGNEQFF
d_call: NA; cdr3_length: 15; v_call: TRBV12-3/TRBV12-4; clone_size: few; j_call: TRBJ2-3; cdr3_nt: TGTGCCAGCAGTCAACAGGGCGGGGGCGCAGATACGCAGTATTTT; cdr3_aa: CASSQQGGGADTQYF
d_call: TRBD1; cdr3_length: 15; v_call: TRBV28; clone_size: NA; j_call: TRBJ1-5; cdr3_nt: TGTGCCAGCAGTTCCCCCGGGACAGGGTCTCAGCCCCAGCATTTT; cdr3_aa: CASSSPGTGSQPQHF
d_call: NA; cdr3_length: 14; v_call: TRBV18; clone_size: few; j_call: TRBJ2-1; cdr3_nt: TGTGCCAGCTCACCACCCCAGGGGAAGGATGAGCAGTTCTTC; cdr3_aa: CASSPPQGKDEQFF
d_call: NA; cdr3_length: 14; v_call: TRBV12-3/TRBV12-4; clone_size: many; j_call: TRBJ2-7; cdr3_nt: TGTGCCAGCAGTTTGAGGTACAGAAACTACGAGCAGTACTTC; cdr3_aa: CASSLRYRNYEQYF
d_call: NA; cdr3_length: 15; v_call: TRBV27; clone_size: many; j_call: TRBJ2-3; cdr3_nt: TGTGCCAGCAGTGGCCGGGGGTCAGGTGCAGATACGCAGTATTTT; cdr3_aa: CASSGRGSGADTQYF
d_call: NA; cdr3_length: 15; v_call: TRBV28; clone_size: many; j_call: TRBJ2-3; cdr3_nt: TGTGCCAGCAGTTCGATGGGGGAAGGCACAGATACGCAGTATTTT; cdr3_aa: CASSSMGEGTDTQYF
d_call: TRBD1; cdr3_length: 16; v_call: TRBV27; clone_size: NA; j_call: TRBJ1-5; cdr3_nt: TGTGCCAGCAGCCCCTGGTCCGGGACAGGGATTCAGCCCCAGCATTTT; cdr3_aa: CASSPWSGTGIQPQHF
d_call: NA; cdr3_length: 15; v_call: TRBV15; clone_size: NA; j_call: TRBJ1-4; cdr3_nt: TGTGCCACCAGCAGTACAACAGGGATTAATGAAAAACTGTTTTTT; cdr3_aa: CATSSTTGINEKLFF
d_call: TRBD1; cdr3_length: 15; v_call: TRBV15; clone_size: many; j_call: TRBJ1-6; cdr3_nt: TGTGCCACCAGCGGACAGGGGCGAGATAATTCACCCCTCCACTTT; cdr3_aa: CATSGQGRDNSPLHF
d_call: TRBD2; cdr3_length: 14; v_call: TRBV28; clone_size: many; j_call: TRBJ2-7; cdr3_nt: TGTGCCAGCAGTGCCGGGACTAGAGTATACGAGCAGTACTTC; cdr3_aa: CASSAGTRVYEQYF
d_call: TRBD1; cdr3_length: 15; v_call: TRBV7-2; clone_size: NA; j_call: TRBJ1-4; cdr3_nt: TGTGCCAGCAGCCCATCGGACAGGGGAGACGAAAAACTGTTTTTT; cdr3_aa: CASSPSDRGDEKLFF
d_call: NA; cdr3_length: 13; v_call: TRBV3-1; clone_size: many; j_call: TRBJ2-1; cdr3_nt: TGTGCCAGCAGCCAAGGTCGATCGGTGGGGCAGTTCTTC; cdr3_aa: CASSQGRSVGQFF
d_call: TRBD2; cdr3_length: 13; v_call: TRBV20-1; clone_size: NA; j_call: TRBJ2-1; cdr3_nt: TGCAGTTCAGGACTAGCGGGATTAAATGAGCAGTTCTTC; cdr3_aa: CSSGLAGLNEQFF
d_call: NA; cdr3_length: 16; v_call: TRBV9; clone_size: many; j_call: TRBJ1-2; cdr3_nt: TGTGCCAGCAGCGTAGCTATCACAGGGACTAACTATGGCTACACCTTC; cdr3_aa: CASSVAITGTNYGYTF
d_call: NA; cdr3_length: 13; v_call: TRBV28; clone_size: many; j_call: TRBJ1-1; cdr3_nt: TGTGCCAGCAGTCTCAACATGAACACTGAAGCTTTCTTT; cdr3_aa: CASSLNMNTEAFF
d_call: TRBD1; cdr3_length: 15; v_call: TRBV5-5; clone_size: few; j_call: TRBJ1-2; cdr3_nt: TGTGCCAGCAGCTTTTCCGGGACAGGCCAATATGGCTACACCTTC; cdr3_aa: CASSFSGTGQYGYTF
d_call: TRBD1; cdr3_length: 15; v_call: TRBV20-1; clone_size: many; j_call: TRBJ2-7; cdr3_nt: TGCAGTGCTAGGGAGATAGGACAGGAGCACTACGAGCAGTACTTC; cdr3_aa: CSAREIGQEHYEQYF
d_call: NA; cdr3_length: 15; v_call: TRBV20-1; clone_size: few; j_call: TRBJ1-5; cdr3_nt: TGCAGTGCTAGAGATAGAGGTGCGGGCAATCAGCCCCAGCATTTT; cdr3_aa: CSARDRGAGNQPQHF
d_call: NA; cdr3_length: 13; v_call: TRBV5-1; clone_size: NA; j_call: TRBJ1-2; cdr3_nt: TGCGCCAGCAGCTCCACAGGGTTATATGGCTACACCTTC; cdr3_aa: CASSSTGLYGYTF